These 29 T cell receptor beta chains came from one sample sequenced in a study of T cell responses to AZD1222 COVID-19 vaccine. Generated by immunoSEQ multiplex PCR, the TCRdb table keeps only in-frame clones and is missing some. Among under 150,000 clones, around 88% were seen once, and the ten largest hold over 8.5%. The specimen was peripheral blood, collected on day 0 of AZD1222 vaccination. Source of these receptors: an adult in good health.

The rearrangement uses TRBV5-5 and TRBJ2-7; the D gene is possibly TRBD1 (5 bases). CDR1 and CDR2 from the germline V gene are SGHKS and YYEKEE (reference sequence). Trimming took off 0 bases at V and 13 bases at J, with 17 bases between the two ends. The CDR3 covers 13 residues. The CDR3 sequence: CASSLAGQVYQYF. CDR3 nucleotide sequence: TGTGCCAGCAGCTTGGCAGGGCAGGTATATCAATACTTC.

The rearrangement links TRBV3-1 (or the pseudogene TRBV3-2) to TRBJ2-7; D gene unclear. From germline, CDR1 is LGHDT and CDR2 YNNKEL (reference sequence). V gave up 4 bases and J gave up 3 bases, with 10 bases separating them. The CDR3 runs to 13 residues. This chain's CDR3 is CASSPSVDYEQYF. CDR3 bases: TGTGCCAGCAGCCCGAGCGTCGACTACGAGCAGTACTTC.

The chain joins TRBV6-2 or TRBV6-3 to TRBJ2-2; 8 bases map to TRBD2. Looked up from germline, CDR1 is MNHEY and CDR2 is SVGEGT. Trimming at V came to 4 bases and at J to 5 bases, leaving 18 bases not matched to a gene. CDR3 size: 19 residues. The CDR3 protein is CASSFPAGALEIRTGELFF. As DNA, the CDR3 is TGTGCCAGCAGTTTCCCAGCGGGAGCCCTAGAGATACGGACCGGGGAGCTGTTTTTT.

This clone has only one observation. The genes are TRBV2 and TRBJ1-4; D call uncertain. V was shortened by 7 bases and J by 3 bases, with 6 bases between the two germline ends. This CDR3 has 12 amino acids. Germline V lookup: CDR1 SNHLY, CDR2 FYNNEI. The CDR3 coding sequence is TGTGCCAGCACCGGGCCTAATGAAAAACTGTTTTTT. As protein: CASTGPNEKLFF.

The genes are TRBV6-6 and TRBJ2-7; TRBD2 matches 7 bases. Germline CDR1 reads MNHNY; CDR2 reads SVGAGI (reference sequence). The CDR3 extends over 16 amino acids. Germline trimming cut 6 bases from V and 2 bases from J; bases unmatched to any gene: 13. The CDR3 loop reads CASSPVGGGRTYEQYF. The CDR3 bases are TGTGCCAGCAGCCCCGTTGGGGGGGGGAGGACCTACGAGCAGTACTTC.

The rearrangement links TRBV6-2 or TRBV6-3 to TRBJ2-7; D unclear. The CDR3 has 12 residues. Germline CDR1 MNHEY, CDR2 SVGEGT. V lost 2 bases and J lost 6, with 8 bases in between. This chain's CDR3 is CASSYQGFEQYF. In DNA, the CDR3 is TGTGCCAGCAGTTACCAAGGTTTCGAGCAGTACTTC.

The rearrangement joins TRBV5-4 to TRBJ1-2, with 7 bases lining up with TRBD1. Germline lookup yields CDR1 SGHNT and CDR2 YYREEE (reference sequence). The CDR3 is 12 residues long. The J segment lost 5 bases and the V segment lost 4 bases, leaving 2 bases of the junction unmatched. The CDR3 region is CASSPQGYGYTF. In DNA, the CDR3 is TGTGCCAGCAGCCCACAGGGGTATGGCTACACCTTC.

The gene calls are TRBV6-5 and TRBJ1-5, with D possibly matching TRBD1 (5 bases). The germline gives CDR1 MNHEY, CDR2 SVGAGI. V was pared by 4 bases and J by 6 bases, with 16 bases between. CDR3 length: 15 amino acids. The CDR3 DNA follows: TGTGCCAGCAGTTCAATATTCGGGGGTGGTCAGCCCCAGCATTTT. Translation gives CASSSIFGGGQPQHF.

The chain has TRBV3-1 (or the pseudogene TRBV3-2) and TRBJ1-5; a weak D match, TRBD1 (5 bases). The CDR3 sequence is 13 residues long. Trimming pared 5 bases from V and 1 base from J, leaving 6 bases between. Germline V gene sequence: CDR1 LGHDT, CDR2 YNNKEL (reference sequence). CDR3 coding DNA: TGTGCCAGCAGCTGGGACAGCAATCAGCCCCAGCATTTT. This encodes CASSWDSNQPQHF.

V gene TRBV7-2 combines with J gene TRBJ1-5, with D perhaps matching TRBD1 (5 bases). Looked up from germline, CDR1 is SGHTA and CDR2 is FQGNSA. There are 15 residues in the CDR3. Trimming cost V 5 bases and J 2 bases, with 13 bases left between them. The CDR3 bases are TGTGCCAGCAGCCCCTCCCGGGGCGGCAATCAGCCCCAGCATTTT. Amino acids: CASSPSRGGNQPQHF. The full variable domain, rest sourced from reference TRBV7-2 and TRBJ1-5, is GAGVSQSPSNKVTEKGKDVELRCDPISGHTALYWYRQSLGQGLEFLIYFQGNSAPDKSGLPSDRFSAERTGGSVSTLTIQRTQQEDSAVYLCASSPSRGGNQPQHFGDGTRLSIL.

This rearrangement joins TRBV6-4 to TRBJ1-2; no clear D gene. Germline values: CDR1 MRHNA, CDR2 SNTAGT. This CDR3 is 12 amino acids long. The germline V and J ends were trimmed by 2 bases and 4 bases, with 5 bases remaining between them. This CDR3 is CASSDNSYGYTF. The CDR3 DNA reads as TGTGCCAGCAGTGACAACAGCTATGGCTACACCTTC.

The J gene is TRBJ2-5, the V gene TRBV5-4; tentatively, D is TRBD2 (7 bases). Germline V gene sequence: CDR1 SGHNT, CDR2 YYREEE (reference sequence). The ends were cut back, 2 bases at V and 5 bases at J, with 19 bases in the middle. There are 16 residues in the CDR3. The CDR3 sequence is CASSFGGPTRGETQYF. CDR3 nucleotides: TGTGCCAGCAGCTTCGGGGGGCCCACCCGTGGGGAGACCCAGTACTTC. The variable domain in full, with the rest retrieved from reference TRBV5-4 and TRBJ2-5, is ETGVTQSPTHLIKTRGQQVTLRCSSQSGHNTVSWYQQALGQGPQFIFQYYREEENGRGNFPPRFSGLQFPNYSSELNVNALELDDSALYLCASSFGGPTRGETQYFGPGTRLLVL.

The count of this clone is one. The chain combines TRBV30 with TRBJ1-3, with a tentative D call TRBD1 (6 bases). The V gene lost 0 bases and the J gene lost 2 bases, with 8 bases spanning the gap. The CDR3 runs 14 residues. Germline CDR1 and CDR2: GTSNPN and SVGIG (reference sequence). This chain's CDR3 is CAWSVKGAGNTIYF. The CDR3 nucleotides read TGTGCCTGGAGTGTAAAGGGGGCTGGAAACACCATATATTTT. The whole variable domain, filled in from reference TRBV30 and TRBJ1-3, reads SQTIHQWPATLVQPVGSPLSLECTVEGTSNPNLYWYRQAAGRGLQLLFYSVGIGQISSEVPQNLSASRPQDRQFILSSKKLLLSDSGFYLCAWSVKGAGNTIYFGEGSWLTVV.

The table lists this clone with a count of one. The chain combines TRBV4-3 with TRBJ1-2; 9 positions agree with TRBD1. J was trimmed by 3 bases and V by 0 bases; bases with no gene match: 2. Germline values: CDR1 LGHNA, CDR2 YSLEER. The CDR3 sequence is 15 residues long. The CDR3 loop is CASSQETGGYYGYTF. CDR3 nucleotide sequence: TGCGCCAGCAGCCAAGAAACAGGGGGCTACTATGGCTACACCTTC.

The chain links TRBV7-2 to TRBJ1-5, with D uncertain. The CDR3 is 13 residues long. CDR1 and CDR2 (germline): SGHTA, FQGNSA. The V gene lost 2 bases and the J gene lost 9 bases, with 11 bases spanning the gap. CDR3 nucleotides: TGTGCCAGCAGCTTAACACCCCGGGGGCCCCAGCATTTT. This gives the protein CASSLTPRGPQHF.

The CDR3 nucleotides are TGTGCCAGCAGCCAAAACCCCCAGGGCCGGCATTCACCCCTCCACTTT. Its protein product is CASSQNPQGRHSPLHF. V is TRBV14 and J is TRBJ1-6; a possible D gene is TRBD1 (5 bases). V dropped 2 bases and J dropped 8 bases, with 16 bases sitting between them. CDR1 SGHDN and CDR2 FVKESK come from the germline V gene. The CDR3 runs 16 residues.

This clone was observed a single time. CDR3 amino acids: CASSPWTANSPLHF. Written as DNA, the CDR3 is TGTGCCAGCAGCCCGTGGACAGCTAATTCACCCCTCCACTTT. This sequence joins TRBV14 and TRBJ1-6; D perhaps matches TRBD1 (6 bases). The CDR3 sequence is 14 residues long. Germline V gene data show CDR1 as SGHDN and CDR2 as FVKESK. Deletions cut 4 bases from V and 6 bases from J, with 10 bases between.

This chain joins TRBV18 and TRBJ2-1; D not certain. The V and J ends lost 7 bases and 7 bases respectively, with 8 bases between them. Germline V gene sequence: CDR1 KGHSH, CDR2 LQKENI. This CDR3 has 11 amino acids. The CDR3 sequence is CASFTSNEQFF. CDR3 sequence (DNA): TGTGCCAGCTTCACGTCTAATGAGCAGTTCTTC.

The gene calls are TRBV4-1 and TRBJ1-6; D uncertain. Germline V lookup: CDR1 MGHRA, CDR2 YSYEKL. V was trimmed by 5 bases and J by 9 bases, leaving 14 bases between them. The CDR3 is 14 residues long. The CDR3 region is CASSSPPMGSPLHF. The CDR3 nucleotides are TGCGCCAGCAGCTCTCCCCCGATGGGTTCACCCCTCCACTTT.

The chain recombines TRBV10-3 with TRBJ1-1, with D tentatively TRBD1 (5 bases). The germline CDR1 and CDR2 sequences are ENHRY and SYGVKD. The V end lost 2 bases, the J end lost 0 bases, and 7 bases lay between the germline ends. There are 14 residues in the CDR3. CDR3 region: CAISEDSMNTEAFF. In DNA, the CDR3 is TGTGCCATCAGTGAGGACAGCATGAACACTGAAGCTTTCTTT.

This clone has just one count. The CDR3 DNA is TGTGCCAGCAGCTTACAGGGGGCGGGGAACACTGAAGCTTTCTTT. It translates to CASSLQGAGNTEAFF. The chain recombines TRBV5-4 with TRBJ1-1; 9 bases fit TRBD1. Germline V gene lookup returns CDR1 SGHNT and CDR2 YYREEE (reference sequence). Germline trimming cut 2 bases from V and 1 base from J; bases unmatched to any gene: 3. There are 15 residues in the CDR3.

The J gene is TRBJ1-6, the V gene TRBV10-3; 7 positions match TRBD1. The CDR3 runs to 14 residues. Trimming removed 4 bases from V and 5 bases from J; junction bases left unmatched: 2. The germline V gene has CDR1 ENHRY and CDR2 SYGVKD. The CDR3: CAISVGTDNSPLHF. CDR3 coding DNA: TGTGCCATCAGTGTAGGGACAGATAATTCACCCCTCCACTTT.

This chain joins TRBV21-1 and TRBJ2-3; TRBD1, the D gene given by the table, was not confirmed from the DNA. TRBV21-1 is a known pseudogene. The CDR3 has 14 amino acids. CDR3 in amino acids: CARGGDRVADTQYF. CDR3 nucleotide sequence: TGTGCCAGGGGGGGGGACAGGGTCGCAGATACGCAGTATTTT.

The rearrangement joins TRBV18 to TRBJ2-7, with 9 bases that match TRBD2. This CDR3 is built from 14 residues. J lost 1 base, V lost 3 bases, and 1 base had no gene match. CDR1 KGHSH and CDR2 LQKENI come from the germline V gene. This CDR3 is CASSPSGGSYEQYF. For the CDR3, the DNA is TGTGCCAGCTCACCTAGCGGGGGATCCTACGAGCAGTACTTC.

The V and J genes are TRBV20-1 and TRBJ1-1; D unclear. The CDR3 runs to 11 residues. The germline V gene has CDR1 DFQATT and CDR2 SNEGSKA (reference sequence). V was clipped by 7 bases and J by 7 bases, with 13 bases between them. The CDR3, as DNA: TGCAGTGAGTTCCGCTGCGTTGAAGCTTTCTTT. Residues: CSEFRCVEAFF.

This rearrangement joins TRBV4-3 to TRBJ1-2; possible D gene TRBD1, 6 bases. Trimming took off 0 bases at V and 5 bases at J, with 10 bases between the two ends. The CDR3 sequence is 14 residues long. From germline, CDR1 is LGHNA and CDR2 YSLEER. The CDR3 bases are TGCGCCAGCAGCCAAGAGACAGGCGTATATGGCTACACCTTC. It is translated as CASSQETGVYGYTF.

The chain recombines TRBV9 with TRBJ2-2, with 8 nucleotides matching TRBD1. There are 16 residues in the CDR3. Trimming removed 4 bases from V and 4 bases from J; junction bases left unmatched: 9. Looked up from germline, CDR1 is SGDLS and CDR2 is YYNGEE. The CDR3, as DNA: TGTGCCAGCAGCCCCGGGACAGGAGTGGCCACCGGGGAGCTGTTTTTT. This gives the protein CASSPGTGVATGELFF.

The chain carries TRBV7-2 and TRBJ1-3; D unresolved. V dropped 5 bases and J dropped 4 bases, with 12 bases sitting between them. There are 14 residues in the CDR3. From germline, CDR1 is SGHTA and CDR2 FQGNSA. DNA of the CDR3: TGTGCCAGCAGCGACGAGACAAAAGGAAACACCATATATTTT. This sequence encodes CASSDETKGNTIYF. The full variable domain, with the rest looked up from reference TRBV7-2 and TRBJ1-3, is GAGVSQSPSNKVTEKGKDVELRCDPISGHTALYWYRQSLGQGLEFLIYFQGNSAPDKSGLPSDRFSAERTGGSVSTLTIQRTQQEDSAVYLCASSDETKGNTIYFGEGSWLTVV.

The chain has TRBV29-1 and TRBJ2-5; TRBD1 or TRBD2 may be the D gene (5 bases each). Trimming removed 6 bases from V and 7 bases from J, with 18 bases in between. The CDR3 runs to 13 residues. Germline CDR1 is SQVTM and CDR2 is ANQGSEA. The CDR3 is CSVARGSDRTQYF. The CDR3 DNA sequence: TGCAGCGTCGCACGGGGCTCCGATCGGACCCAGTACTTC.